This T cell receptor beta chain was observed in a study of blood T cell repertoires in COVID-19 (dated by TCRdb to 2018 to 2020). Study-wide context: Collaborator samples came from the United States, Italy and Spain and covered acute and convalescent phases of COVID-19. The prospective study material was composed of cDNA or gDNA derived from T cells, B-cell-depleted T cells, or PBMCs. Deeply sampled blood TCRbeta repertoires from subjects exposed to, actively infected with, or recovered from COVID-19 were included in the dataset. Samples were obtained from the ongoing ImmuneRACE study (first 160 participants) and from approximately 1,200 subjects provided by 6 global collaborators. Where HLA class I and class II types were available, the types were taken from metadata supplied by the sample provider, not from assay-based typing. Sample metadata almost always included a de-identified subject ID, COVID-19 status, age in years and sex. The repertoires were released in a freely available public database meant as a resource for research on the immune response to SARS-CoV-2.

Broader findings and caveats from the paper: Clinical and demographic metadata were provided uncurated, with the amount varying by source and participant.

TCRbeta CDR3 regions were amplified from genomic DNA using the immunoSEQ Assay, a bias-controlled multiplex PCR. Turning to the authors' computational methods: The number of nucleated cells in each sample was estimated from the amplification of reference gene primers within the assay. To quantify the absolute abundance of each unique TCRbeta CDR3 rearrangement, sequence reads were collapsed and filtered. For each sample, productive Simpson clonality was calculated as the square root of Simpson's diversity index across productive rearrangements. In TCRdb, the immuneACCESS table is reduced to in-frame sequences with V and J assigned. These tables do not hold every clone; where another copy was compared, an unresolved V gene accounts for under half, and the others remain unexplained. The DNA gave D and trimming, while V, J and clone size come from that table. The sample table contains 75,000 to 90,000 clones; only one count was recorded for roughly 80% of them. Around 13% of the sample goes to the ten largest clones.

From V the trimming removes 5 bases and from J it removes 3 bases, while the gene matches leave 9 bases of the junction unaccounted for. CDR1 is given as MNHEY and CDR2 as SVGAGI, both from the germline V gene. The CDR3 goes from the cysteine to the phenylalanine over 15 residues. Just the 45-base CDR3 DNA is kept, in frame starting at base 1. Collaborating institutions collected whole blood in K2EDTA tubes following their own protocols. Collaborator samples were shipped for TCRbeta analysis as frozen whole blood, isolated PBMCs, or DNA extracted from either sample type. For this clone: Its antigen remains unidentified. Base qualities are not provided; no much larger clone lies one nucleotide away.

The clonotype comes from a woman aged 40 to 50 with active or convalescent COVID-19. The sequence is built from TRBV6-5 and TRBJ1-1; 7 of the junction bases match TRBD1. The sequenced sample was peripheral blood. For the CDR3, the sequence is CASSLYRGGYTEAFF. In nucleotides, the sequence is TGTGCCAGCAGTCTCTACAGGGGAGGTTACACTGAAGCTTTCTTT.